The clone carrying this T cell receptor beta chain showed up just a few times. This entry belongs to a study of early T cells in non-severe SARS-CoV-2 infection. Looking at the study overall: Bulk RNA from unsorted whole blood was sequenced; chains were unpaired.

TCRdb re-called the 5' RACE reads with MiXCR, one entry per CDR3 protein. The sample lists 90,000 to 120,000 distinct CDR3 sequences, 8.5% to 14% occurring once. This receptor was obtained from an adult who was a healthcare worker with PCR-confirmed SARS-CoV-2 infection or an uninfected control (not recorded which). Sequenced input: whole blood.

This CDR3 reads CASSLALLADTQYF. CDR3 coding DNA: TGTGCCAGCAGCTTAGCGCTTCTAGCAGATACGCAGTATTTT. This chain links TRBV7-9 with TRBJ2-3, with unresolved D. V was clipped by 0 bases and J by 4 bases, with 8 bases between them. The CDR3 sequence is 14 residues long. Germline CDR1 and CDR2: SEHNR and FQNEAQ (reference sequence).